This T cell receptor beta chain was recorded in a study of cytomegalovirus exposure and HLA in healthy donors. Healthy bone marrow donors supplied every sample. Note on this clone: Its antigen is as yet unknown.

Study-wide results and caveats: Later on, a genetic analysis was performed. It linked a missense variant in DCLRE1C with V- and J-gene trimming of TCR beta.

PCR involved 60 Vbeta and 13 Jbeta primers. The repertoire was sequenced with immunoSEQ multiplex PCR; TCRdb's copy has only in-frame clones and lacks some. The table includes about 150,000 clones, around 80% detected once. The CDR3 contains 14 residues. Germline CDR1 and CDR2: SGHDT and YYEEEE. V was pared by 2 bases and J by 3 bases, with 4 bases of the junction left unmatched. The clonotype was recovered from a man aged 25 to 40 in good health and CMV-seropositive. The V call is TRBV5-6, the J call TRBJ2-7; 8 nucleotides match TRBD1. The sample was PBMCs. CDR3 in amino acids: CASSLLTGVYEQYF. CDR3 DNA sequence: TGTGCCAGCAGCTTACTGACAGGGGTCTACGAGCAGTACTTC.